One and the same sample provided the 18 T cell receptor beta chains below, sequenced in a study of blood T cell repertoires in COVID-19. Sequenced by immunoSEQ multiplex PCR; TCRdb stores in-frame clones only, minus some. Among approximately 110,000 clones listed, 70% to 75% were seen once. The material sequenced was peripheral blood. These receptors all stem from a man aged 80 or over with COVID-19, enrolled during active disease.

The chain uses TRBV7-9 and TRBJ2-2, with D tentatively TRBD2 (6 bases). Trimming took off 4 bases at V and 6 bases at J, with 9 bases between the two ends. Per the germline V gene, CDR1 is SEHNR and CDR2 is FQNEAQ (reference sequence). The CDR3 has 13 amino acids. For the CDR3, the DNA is TGTGCCAGCAGCTACCGACTAGCCGGGGAGCTGTTTTTT. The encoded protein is CASSYRLAGELFF.

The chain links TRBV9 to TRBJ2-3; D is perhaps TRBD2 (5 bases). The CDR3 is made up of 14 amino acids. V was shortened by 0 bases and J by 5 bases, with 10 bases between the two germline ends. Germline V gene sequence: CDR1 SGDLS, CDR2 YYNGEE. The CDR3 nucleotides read TGTGCCAGCAGCGTAGGACTATCTATAGATACGCAGTATTTT. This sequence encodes CASSVGLSIDTQYF.

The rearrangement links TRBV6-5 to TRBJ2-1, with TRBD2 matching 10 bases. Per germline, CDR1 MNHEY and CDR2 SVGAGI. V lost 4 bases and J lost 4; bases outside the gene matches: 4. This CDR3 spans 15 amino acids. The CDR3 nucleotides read TGTGCCAGCAGTTTCCGAGCGGGAGGGTACAATGAGCAGTTCTTC. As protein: CASSFRAGGYNEQFF.

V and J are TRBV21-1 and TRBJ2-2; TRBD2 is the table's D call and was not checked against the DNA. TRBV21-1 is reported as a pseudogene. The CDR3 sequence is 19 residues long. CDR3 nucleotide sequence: TGTGCCAGCAGCAAAGGGGCGCAGCGGGAGGGTGAAAGGCCCGGGGAGCTGTTTTTT. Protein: CASSKGAQREGERPGELFF.

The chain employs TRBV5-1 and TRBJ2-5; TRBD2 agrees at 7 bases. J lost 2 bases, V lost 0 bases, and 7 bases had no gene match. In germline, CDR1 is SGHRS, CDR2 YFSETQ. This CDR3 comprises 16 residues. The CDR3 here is CASSLVYSGDQETQYF. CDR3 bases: TGCGCCAGCAGCTTGGTGTACAGCGGGGATCAAGAGACCCAGTACTTC.

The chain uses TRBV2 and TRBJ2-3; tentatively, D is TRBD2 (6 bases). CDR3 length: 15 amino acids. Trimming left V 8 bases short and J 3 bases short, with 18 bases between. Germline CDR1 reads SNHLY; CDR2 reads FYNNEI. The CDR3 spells CASRRAGRSTDTQYF. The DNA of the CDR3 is TGTGCCAGCCGACGGGCGGGACGATCTACAGATACGCAGTATTTT.

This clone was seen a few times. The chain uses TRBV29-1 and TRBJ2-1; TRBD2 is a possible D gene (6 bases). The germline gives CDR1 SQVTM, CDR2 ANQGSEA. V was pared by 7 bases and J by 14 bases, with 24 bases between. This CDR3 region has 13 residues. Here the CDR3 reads CSARSGAAGTEFF. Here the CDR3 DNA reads TGCAGCGCCCGATCCGGGGCGGCGGGGACTGAGTTCTTC.

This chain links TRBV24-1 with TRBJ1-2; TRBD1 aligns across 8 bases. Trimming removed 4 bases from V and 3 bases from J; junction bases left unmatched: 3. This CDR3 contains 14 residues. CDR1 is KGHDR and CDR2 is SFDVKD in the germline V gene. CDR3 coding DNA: TGTGCCACCAGTGACCAGACAGGGGACTATGGCTACACCTTC. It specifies CATSDQTGDYGYTF.

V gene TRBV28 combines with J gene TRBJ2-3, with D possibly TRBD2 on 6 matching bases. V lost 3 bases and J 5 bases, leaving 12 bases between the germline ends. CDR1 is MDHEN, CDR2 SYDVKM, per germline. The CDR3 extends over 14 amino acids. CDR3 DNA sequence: TGTGCCAGCAGTTTGGGGGGTTTAGGAGATACGCAGTATTTT. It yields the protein CASSLGGLGDTQYF.

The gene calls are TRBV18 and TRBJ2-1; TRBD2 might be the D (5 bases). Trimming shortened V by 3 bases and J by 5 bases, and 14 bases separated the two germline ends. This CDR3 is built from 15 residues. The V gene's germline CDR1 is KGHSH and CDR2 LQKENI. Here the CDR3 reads CASSPRRSSHNEQFF. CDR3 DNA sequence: TGTGCCAGCTCACCTCGTCGGTCTAGCCACAATGAGCAGTTCTTC.

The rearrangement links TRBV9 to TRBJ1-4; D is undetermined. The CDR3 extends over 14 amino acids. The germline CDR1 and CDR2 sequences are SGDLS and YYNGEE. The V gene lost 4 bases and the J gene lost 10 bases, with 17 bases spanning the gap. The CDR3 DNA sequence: TGTGCCAGCAGCCCCCGGAACACCCGGGGAAAACTGTTTTTT. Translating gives CASSPRNTRGKLFF.

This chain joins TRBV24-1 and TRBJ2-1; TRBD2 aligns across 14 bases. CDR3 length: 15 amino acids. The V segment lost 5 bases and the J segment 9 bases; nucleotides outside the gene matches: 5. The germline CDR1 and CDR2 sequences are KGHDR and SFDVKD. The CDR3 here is CATSVPGLAGVEQFF. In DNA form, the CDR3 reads TGTGCCACCAGTGTACCGGGACTAGCGGGAGTTGAGCAGTTCTTC.

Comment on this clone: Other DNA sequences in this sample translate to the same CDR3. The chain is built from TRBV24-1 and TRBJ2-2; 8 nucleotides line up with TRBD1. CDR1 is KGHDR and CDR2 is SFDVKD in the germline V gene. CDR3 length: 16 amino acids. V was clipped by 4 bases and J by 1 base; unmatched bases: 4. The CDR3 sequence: CATSDPGTGNTGELFF. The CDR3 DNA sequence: TGTGCCACCAGTGACCCTGGGACAGGGAACACCGGGGAGCTGTTTTTT.

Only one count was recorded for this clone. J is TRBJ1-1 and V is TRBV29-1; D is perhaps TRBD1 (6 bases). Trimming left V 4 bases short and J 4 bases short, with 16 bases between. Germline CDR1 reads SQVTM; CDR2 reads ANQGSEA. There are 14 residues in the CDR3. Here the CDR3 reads CSVAGQYIGTEAFF. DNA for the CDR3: TGCAGCGTTGCCGGACAGTATATTGGCACTGAAGCTTTCTTT.

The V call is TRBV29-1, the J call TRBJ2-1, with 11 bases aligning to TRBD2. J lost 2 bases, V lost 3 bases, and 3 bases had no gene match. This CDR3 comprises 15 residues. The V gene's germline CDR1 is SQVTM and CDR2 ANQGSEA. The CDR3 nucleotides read TGCAGCGTTGAGCCTAGCGGGGGGACCTACAATGAGCAGTTCTTC. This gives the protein CSVEPSGGTYNEQFF.

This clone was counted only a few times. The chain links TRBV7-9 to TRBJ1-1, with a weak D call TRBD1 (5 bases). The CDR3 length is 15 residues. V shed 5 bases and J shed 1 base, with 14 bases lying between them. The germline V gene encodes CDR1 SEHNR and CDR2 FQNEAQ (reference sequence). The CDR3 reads CASSTSDSPNTEAFF. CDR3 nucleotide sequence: TGTGCCAGCAGCACAAGTGACAGTCCGAACACTGAAGCTTTCTTT.

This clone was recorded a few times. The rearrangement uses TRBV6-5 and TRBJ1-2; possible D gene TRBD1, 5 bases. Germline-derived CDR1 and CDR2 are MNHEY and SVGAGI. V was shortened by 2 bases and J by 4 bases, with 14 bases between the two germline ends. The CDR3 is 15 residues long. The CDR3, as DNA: TGTGCCAGCAGTTACGGTGGGGGGTTTGGCTATGGCTACACCTTC. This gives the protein CASSYGGGFGYGYTF.

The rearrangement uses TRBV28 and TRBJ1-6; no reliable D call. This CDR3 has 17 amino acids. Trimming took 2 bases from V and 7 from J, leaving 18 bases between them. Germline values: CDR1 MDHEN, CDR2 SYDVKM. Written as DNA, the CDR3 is TGTGCCAGCAGTTTACTCGGCTACAGAAAGGAAAATTCACCCCTCCACTTT. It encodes CASSLLGYRKENSPLHF.